The entry below gives a single T cell receptor beta chain sequence along with its context. Its antigen is undetermined. From germline, CDR1 is SGDLS and CDR2 YYNGEE. The CDR3 has 14 amino acids. These data are taken from a study of blood T cells in healthy people across ages. On the study more broadly: Capture via template switching afforded approximately one barcoded beta molecule per two T cells. Study-wide points: A greater number of naive CD4+ cells and higher diversity distinguished long-lived donors from aged donors.

A second PCR of 7 to 11 cycles used a sample-barcoded 5' primer and a J-beta primer mix. Each of the cDNA molecules was tagged by a template-switch adaptor with 12 random nucleotides. TCRdb re-called the 5' RACE reads through MiXCR, storing one row per CDR3 protein. The data contain 650,000 to 800,000 distinct CDR3 sequences, around two fifths of them singletons. The chain joins TRBV9 to TRBJ2-5; D perhaps matches TRBD2 (6 bases). The DNA end lines up better with TRBJ2-7; the J call may be wrong. Sequences were obtained from blood. This clonotype was sampled from a man between 60 and 75 years old in good health. For the CDR3, the DNA is TGTGCCAGCAGCACGCGGGACTGGGACTACGAGCAGTACTTC. As protein: CASSTRDWDYEQYF.